This note documents a single T cell receptor (beta chain) sequence. The data are from a study of blood T cell repertoires in COVID-19. Study summary: Some COVID-19 samples were acute and others convalescent; all came from the United States, Italy and Spain.

CDR3 size: 16 residues. The V gene's germline CDR1 is LNHDA and CDR2 SQIVND (reference sequence). Deletions cut 3 bases from V and 3 bases from J, with 17 bases between. This study enrolled people aged about 18 to 95 from roughly 24 US geographic areas. Assignment of participants to cohorts was predicated upon participant-reported clinical history. Under the authors' procedure: Quantification of nucleated cells was approximated via reference gene primer amplification. The assay was immunoSEQ multiplex PCR, and TCRdb's table has in-frame clones only and misses some. That table gives V, J and clone size, and the DNA gave D and trimming. The data contain under 400,000 clones, approximately 91% of them seen just once; the ten biggest clones take up about 0.94%.

The sample taken for sequencing was PBMCs or T cells enriched from blood (not recorded which). The J gene is TRBJ1-1, the V gene TRBV19; TRBD1 is a possible D gene (6 bases). The sequence was obtained from a woman aged 25 to 39 who had been exposed to COVID-19. CDR3 amino acids: CASSISGGVLYTEAFF. The CDR3 nucleotides read TGTGCCAGTAGTATTTCTGGGGGCGTGTTGTACACTGAAGCTTTCTTT.